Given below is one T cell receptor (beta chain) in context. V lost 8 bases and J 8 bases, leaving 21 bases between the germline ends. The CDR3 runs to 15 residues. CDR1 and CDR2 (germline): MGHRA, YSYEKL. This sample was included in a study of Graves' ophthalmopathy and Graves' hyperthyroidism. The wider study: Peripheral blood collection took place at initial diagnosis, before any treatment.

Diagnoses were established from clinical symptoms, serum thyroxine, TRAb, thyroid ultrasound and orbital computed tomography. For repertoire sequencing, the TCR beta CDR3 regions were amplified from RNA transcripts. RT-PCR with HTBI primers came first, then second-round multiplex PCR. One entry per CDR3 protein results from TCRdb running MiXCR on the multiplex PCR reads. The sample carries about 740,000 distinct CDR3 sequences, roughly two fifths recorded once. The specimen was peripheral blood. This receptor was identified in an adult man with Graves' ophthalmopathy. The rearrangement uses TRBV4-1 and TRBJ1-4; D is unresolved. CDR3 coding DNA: TGCGCCAGCGAGCGGGAAGGGATAGCTCCAGAAAAACTGTTTTTT. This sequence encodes CASEREGIAPEKLFF.